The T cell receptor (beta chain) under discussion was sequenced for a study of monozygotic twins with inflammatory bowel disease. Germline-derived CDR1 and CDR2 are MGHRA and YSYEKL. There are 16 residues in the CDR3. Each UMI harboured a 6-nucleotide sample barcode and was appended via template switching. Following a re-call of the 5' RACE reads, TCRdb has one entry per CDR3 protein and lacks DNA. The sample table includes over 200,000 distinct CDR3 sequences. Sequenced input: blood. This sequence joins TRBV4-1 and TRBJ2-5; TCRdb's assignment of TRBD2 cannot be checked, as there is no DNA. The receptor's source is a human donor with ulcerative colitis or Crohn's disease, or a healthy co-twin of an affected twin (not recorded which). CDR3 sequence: CASSQYTGGLGETQYF.